This T cell receptor beta chain originates from a study of response to subunit inactivated influenza vaccine. CDR1 is LGHDT, CDR2 YNNKEL, per germline (reference sequence). J lost 5 bases, V lost 8 bases, and 12 bases had no gene match. The CDR3 contains 15 residues. In this sample, this clonotype turned up a few times. The target antigen is unknown. The study, taken as a whole, reports: Authors suggested each seasonal influenza vaccination recruits few new T cells.

TCRdb processed the RT-PCR reads anew with MiXCR; each CDR3 protein has one entry. Among hundreds of thousands of distinct CDR3 sequences listed, 14% were seen once. The chain is built from TRBV3-1 and TRBJ2-3, with 8 bases matching TRBD1. Here the sequenced sample was PBMCs from blood, taken 14 days before vaccination. The receptor's source is a man in his fifties or sixties who received an inactivated influenza vaccine. The CDR3 coding sequence is TGTGCCAGCGGAAATTGGGGGACAGGTGGAGATACGCAGTATTTT. Translating it yields CASGNWGTGGDTQYF.